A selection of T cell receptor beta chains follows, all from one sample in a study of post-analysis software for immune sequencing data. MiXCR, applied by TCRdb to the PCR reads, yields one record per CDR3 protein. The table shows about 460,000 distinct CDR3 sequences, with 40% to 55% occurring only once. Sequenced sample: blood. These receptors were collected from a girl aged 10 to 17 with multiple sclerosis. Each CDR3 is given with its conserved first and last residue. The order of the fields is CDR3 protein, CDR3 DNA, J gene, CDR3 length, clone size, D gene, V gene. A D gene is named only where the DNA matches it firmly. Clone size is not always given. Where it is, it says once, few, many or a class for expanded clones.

CDR3 protein: CASRGTEDSYEQYF; CDR3 DNA: TGCGCCAGCCGCGGGACAGAAGACTCCTACGAGCAGTACTTC; J gene: TRBJ2-7; CDR3 length: 14; clone size: .; D gene: .; V gene: TRBV5-1
CDR3 protein: CATSNVVEDTDTQYF; CDR3 DNA: TGTGCCACCAGCAATGTGGTGGAGGACACAGATACGCAGTATTTT; J gene: TRBJ2-3; CDR3 length: 15; clone size: .; D gene: .; V gene: TRBV15
CDR3 protein: CASSQGDRFTGQHF; CDR3 DNA: TGTGCCAGCAGCCAGGGGGATAGATTTACGGGACAGCATTTT; J gene: TRBJ1-5; CDR3 length: 14; clone size: .; D gene: .; V gene: TRBV3-1
CDR3 protein: CASSQQGDHETQYF; CDR3 DNA: TGTGCCAGCAGCCAACAAGGAGACCATGAGACCCAGTACTTC; J gene: TRBJ2-5; CDR3 length: 14; clone size: few; D gene: .; V gene: TRBV4-2
CDR3 protein: CASSQGMGSGEQYF; CDR3 DNA: TGCGCCAGCAGCCAGGGTATGGGGTCGGGTGAGCAGTACTTC; J gene: TRBJ2-4; CDR3 length: 14; clone size: .; D gene: .; V gene: TRBV4-1
CDR3 protein: CASSFWGLARAYEQYF; CDR3 DNA: TGTGCCAGCAGCTTCTGGGGACTAGCGCGAGCCTACGAGCAGTACTTC; J gene: TRBJ2-7; CDR3 length: 16; clone size: .; D gene: TRBD2; V gene: TRBV7-2
CDR3 protein: CASSTSGEDTQYF; CDR3 DNA: TGTGCCAGCAGCACTAGCGGGGAAGATACGCAGTATTTT; J gene: TRBJ2-3; CDR3 length: 13; clone size: .; D gene: TRBD2; V gene: TRBV2
CDR3 protein: CASSPTLGANVLTF; CDR3 DNA: TGTGCCAGCTCACCCACTCTTGGGGCCAACGTCCTGACTTTC; J gene: TRBJ2-6; CDR3 length: 14; clone size: .; D gene: .; V gene: TRBV18
CDR3 protein: CASSLGRIYGYTF; CDR3 DNA: TGTGCCAGCAGTTTAGGCAGGATCTATGGCTACACCTTC; J gene: TRBJ1-2; CDR3 length: 13; clone size: few; D gene: .; V gene: TRBV28
CDR3 protein: CSASKGPNSNQPQHF; CDR3 DNA: TGCAGTGCTAGTAAGGGACCCAATAGCAATCAGCCCCAGCATTTT; J gene: TRBJ1-5; CDR3 length: 15; clone size: few; D gene: .; V gene: TRBV20-1
CDR3 protein: CSFTAGWSSYNEQFF; CDR3 DNA: TGCAGTTTCACGGCGGGATGGAGCTCCTACAATGAGCAGTTCTTC; J gene: TRBJ2-1; CDR3 length: 15; clone size: .; D gene: .; V gene: TRBV20-1
CDR3 protein: CASTGYRGDTDTQYF; CDR3 DNA: TGTGCCAGCACTGGATATAGAGGGGACACAGATACGCAGTATTTT; J gene: TRBJ2-3; CDR3 length: 15; clone size: few; D gene: .; V gene: TRBV25-1
CDR3 protein: CASSRQDSSYEQYF; CDR3 DNA: TGTGCCAGCAGTCGTCAGGACTCATCCTACGAGCAGTACTTC; J gene: TRBJ2-7; CDR3 length: 14; clone size: once; D gene: .; V gene: TRBV2
CDR3 protein: CASWTGPPLSEQFF; CDR3 DNA: TGTGCCAGCTGGACAGGCCCTCCGTTGAGTGAGCAGTTCTTC; J gene: TRBJ2-1; CDR3 length: 14; clone size: few; D gene: TRBD1; V gene: TRBV28
CDR3 protein: CASTLIGGGVETQYF; CDR3 DNA: TGTGCCAGCACCCTGATCGGGGGTGGGGTAGAGACCCAGTACTTC; J gene: TRBJ2-5; CDR3 length: 15; clone size: .; D gene: .; V gene: TRBV12-3/TRBV12-4
CDR3 protein: CASSLAGPGQGTYGYTF; CDR3 DNA: TGTGCCAGCAGCTTAGCGGGTCCGGGACAGGGAACCTATGGCTACACCTTC; J gene: TRBJ1-2; CDR3 length: 17; clone size: many; D gene: TRBD1; V gene: TRBV11-1
CDR3 protein: CTSGMDRADNEQFF; CDR3 DNA: TGTACTAGTGGTATGGACAGGGCGGACAATGAGCAGTTCTTC; J gene: TRBJ2-1; CDR3 length: 14; clone size: .; D gene: TRBD1; V gene: TRBV12-5
CDR3 protein: CASTLGEGASDTQYF; CDR3 DNA: TGTGCCAGCACCCTAGGGGAGGGCGCCTCGGATACGCAGTATTTT; J gene: TRBJ2-3; CDR3 length: 15; clone size: .; D gene: TRBD2; V gene: TRBV28
CDR3 protein: CAISDQWSSEAFF; CDR3 DNA: TGTGCCATCAGTGATCAATGGTCGTCTGAAGCTTTCTTT; J gene: TRBJ1-1; CDR3 length: 13; clone size: .; D gene: .; V gene: TRBV10-3
CDR3 protein: CASDTGGADTQYF; CDR3 DNA: TGTGCCAGTGATACAGGTGGGGCAGATACGCAGTATTTT; J gene: TRBJ2-3; CDR3 length: 13; clone size: few; D gene: .; V gene: TRBV12-3/TRBV12-4
CDR3 protein: CASSFRQNTEAFF; CDR3 DNA: TGTGCCAGCAGCTTTCGACAGAACACTGAAGCTTTCTTT; J gene: TRBJ1-1; CDR3 length: 13; clone size: few; D gene: .; V gene: TRBV7-2
CDR3 protein: CASSPTLAGYTYEQYF; CDR3 DNA: TGTGCCAGCAGTCCCACTCTAGCGGGGTACACCTACGAGCAGTACTTC; J gene: TRBJ2-7; CDR3 length: 16; clone size: .; D gene: TRBD2; V gene: TRBV28
CDR3 protein: CASSLTGGGTSDNEQFF; CDR3 DNA: TGTGCCAGCAGCTTAACGGGGGGAGGGACTAGCGACAATGAGCAGTTCTTC; J gene: TRBJ2-1; CDR3 length: 17; clone size: few; D gene: TRBD2; V gene: TRBV7-3
CDR3 protein: CASSPLVSNTEAFF; CDR3 DNA: TGTGCCAGCAGCCCCCTGGTCAGCAACACTGAAGCTTTCTTT; J gene: TRBJ1-1; CDR3 length: 14; clone size: .; D gene: .; V gene: TRBV7-2
CDR3 protein: CARARGGETQYF; CDR3 DNA: TGTGCCAGGGCGAGGGGGGGAGAGACCCAGTACTTC; J gene: TRBJ2-5; CDR3 length: 12; clone size: few; D gene: .; V gene: TRBV21-1
CDR3 protein: CASAVGRGQGQYF; CDR3 DNA: TGTGCCAGCGCAGTAGGGAGAGGACAGGGGCAGTACTTC; J gene: TRBJ2-7; CDR3 length: 13; clone size: .; D gene: TRBD1; V gene: TRBV19
CDR3 protein: CASSLNNRGQPQHF; CDR3 DNA: TGTGCCAGCAGCTTGAATAATCGGGGGCAGCCCCAGCATTTT; J gene: TRBJ1-5; CDR3 length: 14; clone size: .; D gene: .; V gene: TRBV7-2
CDR3 protein: CAISENRVGQYF; CDR3 DNA: TGTGCCATCAGTGAAAACAGGGTGGGTCAGTACTTC; J gene: TRBJ2-7; CDR3 length: 12; clone size: .; D gene: .; V gene: TRBV10-3
CDR3 protein: CASRDVFFTDTQYF; CDR3 DNA: TGTGCCAGCAGGGACGTGTTCTTCACAGATACGCAGTATTTT; J gene: TRBJ2-3; CDR3 length: 14; clone size: few; D gene: .; V gene: TRBV12-3/TRBV12-4
CDR3 protein: CASSYGQGVTEAFF; CDR3 DNA: TGCGCCAGCAGTTACGGACAGGGGGTCACTGAAGCTTTCTTT; J gene: TRBJ1-1; CDR3 length: 14; clone size: .; D gene: TRBD1; V gene: TRBV4-1
CDR3 protein: CASSFLAAATDTQYF; CDR3 DNA: TGTGCCAGCAGCTTCCTAGCTGCAGCCACAGATACGCAGTATTTT; J gene: TRBJ2-3; CDR3 length: 15; clone size: few; D gene: .; V gene: TRBV7-9
CDR3 protein: CASSPPGGRYEQYF; CDR3 DNA: TGTGCCAGCAGTCCCCCGGGAGGTAGATACGAACAGTACTTC; J gene: TRBJ2-7; CDR3 length: 14; clone size: .; D gene: TRBD2; V gene: TRBV6-5
CDR3 protein: CASRTTGQASGNTIYF; CDR3 DNA: TGTGCCAGCAGAACAACGGGACAGGCGTCTGGAAACACCATATATTTT; J gene: TRBJ1-3; CDR3 length: 16; clone size: .; D gene: TRBD1; V gene: TRBV6-6
CDR3 protein: CASSYHPGQGNTEAFF; CDR3 DNA: TGCGCCAGCAGCTACCACCCCGGACAGGGGAACACTGAAGCTTTCTTT; J gene: TRBJ1-1; CDR3 length: 16; clone size: .; D gene: TRBD1; V gene: TRBV5-1
CDR3 protein: CSAREGGPDFYNEQFF; CDR3 DNA: TGCAGTGCTAGAGAGGGAGGGCCAGACTTCTACAATGAGCAGTTCTTC; J gene: TRBJ2-1; CDR3 length: 16; clone size: few; D gene: TRBD2; V gene: TRBV20-1
CDR3 protein: CSATGDSPYGYTF; CDR3 DNA: TGTAGTGCCACTGGGGACAGTCCCTATGGCTACACCTTC; J gene: TRBJ1-2; CDR3 length: 13; clone size: .; D gene: TRBD1; V gene: TRBV20-1
CDR3 protein: CASSLWNRGAGGYTF; CDR3 DNA: TGTGCCAGCAGCTTATGGAACAGGGGCGCGGGGGGCTACACCTTC; J gene: TRBJ1-2; CDR3 length: 15; clone size: .; D gene: TRBD1; V gene: TRBV11-2
CDR3 protein: CASIKPGLHNEQFF; CDR3 DNA: TGTGCCAGCATCAAACCCGGGCTGCATAATGAGCAGTTCTTC; J gene: TRBJ2-1; CDR3 length: 14; clone size: .; D gene: .; V gene: TRBV6-2/TRBV6-3
CDR3 protein: CASSGQQGKRQYF; CDR3 DNA: TGTGCCAGCAGCGGACAACAGGGGAAGCGGCAGTACTTC; J gene: TRBJ2-5; CDR3 length: 13; clone size: few; D gene: TRBD1; V gene: TRBV5-6
CDR3 protein: CASSFQGAYEQYF; CDR3 DNA: TGCGCCAGCAGCTTCCAGGGCGCCTACGAGCAGTACTTC; J gene: TRBJ2-7; CDR3 length: 13; clone size: few; D gene: .; V gene: TRBV5-1
CDR3 protein: CSAWGDTNYEQYF; CDR3 DNA: TGCAGCGCCTGGGGGGACACAAACTACGAGCAGTACTTC; J gene: TRBJ2-7; CDR3 length: 13; clone size: .; D gene: .; V gene: TRBV29-1
CDR3 protein: CATSRDPLRGRGEKLFF; CDR3 DNA: TGTGCCACCAGCAGAGATCCGTTGAGGGGGCGAGGTGAAAAACTGTTTTTT; J gene: TRBJ1-4; CDR3 length: 17; clone size: once; D gene: TRBD1; V gene: TRBV15
CDR3 protein: CASSQDSRNENVQFF; CDR3 DNA: TGTGCCAGCAGCCAAGATAGTAGGAACGAAAATGTGCAGTTCTTC; J gene: TRBJ2-1; CDR3 length: 15; clone size: once; D gene: .; V gene: TRBV3-1
CDR3 protein: CSAPPQGATVNTEAFF; CDR3 DNA: TGCAGTGCCCCACCACAGGGCGCGACGGTGAACACTGAAGCTTTCTTT; J gene: TRBJ1-1; CDR3 length: 16; clone size: .; D gene: .; V gene: TRBV20-1
CDR3 protein: CASSLEPGVNYGYTF; CDR3 DNA: TGTGCCAGCAGCTTAGAGCCAGGGGTCAACTATGGCTACACCTTC; J gene: TRBJ1-2; CDR3 length: 15; clone size: .; D gene: .; V gene: TRBV11-2
CDR3 protein: CSAAAARDSYEQYF; CDR3 DNA: TGCAGCGCCGCCGCAGCCAGGGACTCCTACGAGCAGTACTTC; J gene: TRBJ2-7; CDR3 length: 14; clone size: .; D gene: .; V gene: TRBV29-1
CDR3 protein: CASSFGGDEQYF; CDR3 DNA: TGTGCCAGCAGTTTCGGGGGAGACGAGCAGTACTTC; J gene: TRBJ2-7; CDR3 length: 12; clone size: few; D gene: .; V gene: TRBV28
CDR3 protein: CASSSGTSPNEQFF; CDR3 DNA: TGCGCCAGCAGCTCCGGGACTAGTCCCAATGAGCAGTTCTTC; J gene: TRBJ2-1; CDR3 length: 14; clone size: .; D gene: TRBD2; V gene: TRBV5-1
CDR3 protein: CASRGQKVATMTDTQYF; CDR3 DNA: TGTGCCAGCCGAGGGCAGAAGGTGGCAACAATGACAGATACGCAGTATTTT; J gene: TRBJ2-3; CDR3 length: 17; clone size: few; D gene: .; V gene: TRBV2
CDR3 protein: CASSQGPGGGDRQYF; CDR3 DNA: TGCGCCAGCAGCCAAGGTCCGGGAGGCGGAGATAGGCAGTATTTT; J gene: TRBJ2-3; CDR3 length: 15; clone size: few; D gene: TRBD2; V gene: TRBV4-3
CDR3 protein: CASSYRTEGYTF; CDR3 DNA: TGTGCCAGCAGTTACCGGACAGAGGGCTACACCTTC; J gene: TRBJ1-2; CDR3 length: 12; clone size: few; D gene: .; V gene: TRBV2